Listed below are T cell receptor beta chains from one sample, sequenced in a study of molecular identifiers for immune sequencing clone quantification. MiXCR, applied by TCRdb to the PCR reads, yields one record per CDR3 protein. This sample carries approximately 550,000 distinct CDR3 sequences, about a fifth of them seen once, and the ten largest clones take about 0.78%. Sequences were obtained from naive CD8+ T cells from blood, with Jurkat cell RNA spiked in. These receptors all stem from a human donor in good health. Some libraries in this study had Jurkat cell RNA spiked in. Both conserved end residues are part of each CDR3. The order of the fields is J gene, clone size, V gene, D gene, CDR3 DNA, CDR3 protein. The D gene is left open where the match is weak. Expanded clones are given a class, and other clones once, few, many or no size at all.

J: TRBJ2-3; size: many; V: TRBV27; D: TRBD1; DNA: TGTGCCAGCACCGCCGGGACAGGCTACACAGATACGCAGTATTTT; CDR3: CASTAGTGYTDTQYF
J: TRBJ2-7; size: many; V: TRBV12-3/TRBV12-4; D: TRBD2; DNA: TGTGCCAGCAGCCGAAGCGGGGGGGCCCGGTACGAGCAGTACTTC; CDR3: CASSRSGGARYEQYF
J: TRBJ2-4; size: NA; V: TRBV9; D: NA; DNA: TGTGCCAGCAGCGGGGGGCTGGCCAAAAACATTCAGTACTTC; CDR3: CASSGGLAKNIQYF
J: TRBJ2-3; size: few; V: TRBV12-3/TRBV12-4; D: TRBD2; DNA: TGTGCCAGCAGTTTAGAAGGGACTAGAGATACGCAGTATTTT; CDR3: CASSLEGTRDTQYF
J: TRBJ2-1; size: NA; V: TRBV20-1; D: NA; DNA: TGCAGTGCTAGATCCGATGGGGTCAGTGCGAATGAGCAGTTCTTC; CDR3: CSARSDGVSANEQFF
J: TRBJ2-1; size: few; V: TRBV20-1; D: NA; DNA: TGCAGTGCTAGATCGGGGGCGGGGCAGTCCTACAATGAGCAGTTCTTC; CDR3: CSARSGAGQSYNEQFF
J: TRBJ2-7; size: many; V: TRBV7-9; D: NA; DNA: TGTGCCAGCAGCGGGTTGGTCTACGAGCAGTACTTC; CDR3: CASSGLVYEQYF
J: TRBJ2-5; size: NA; V: TRBV20-1; D: TRBD2; DNA: TGCAGTGCTAGAGATCAGTCTAGCGGGATACAAGAGACCCAGTACTTC; CDR3: CSARDQSSGIQETQYF
J: TRBJ2-7; size: NA; V: TRBV7-9; D: NA; DNA: TGTGCCAGCAGCCTATGGGGGTTGGGGGGAGAAGGCGAGCAGTACTTC; CDR3: CASSLWGLGGEGEQYF
J: TRBJ1-5; size: NA; V: TRBV19; D: NA; DNA: TGTGCCAGTAGTATCACCCGGGAGCCCCAGCATTTT; CDR3: CASSITREPQHF
J: TRBJ2-2; size: many; V: TRBV12-3/TRBV12-4; D: NA; DNA: TGTGCCAGCAGTTTATCTGAGCTAGCCACCGGGGAGCTGTTTTTT; CDR3: CASSLSELATGELFF